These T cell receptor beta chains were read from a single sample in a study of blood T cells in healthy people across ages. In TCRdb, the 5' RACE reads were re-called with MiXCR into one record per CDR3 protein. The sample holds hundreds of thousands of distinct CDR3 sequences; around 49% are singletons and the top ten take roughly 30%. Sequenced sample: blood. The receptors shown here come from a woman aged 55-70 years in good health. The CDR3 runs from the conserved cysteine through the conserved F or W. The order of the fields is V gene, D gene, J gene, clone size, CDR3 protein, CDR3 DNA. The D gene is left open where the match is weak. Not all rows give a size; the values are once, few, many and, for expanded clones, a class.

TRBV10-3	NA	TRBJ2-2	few	CAISDQLSTGELFF	TGTGCCATCAGTGATCAGTTGAGCACCGGGGAGCTGTTTTTT
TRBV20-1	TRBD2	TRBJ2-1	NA	CSASPPAGDHEQFF	TGCAGTGCTAGCCCACCAGCGGGAGATCATGAGCAGTTCTTC
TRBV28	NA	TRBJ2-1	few	CASSLSGEREFF	TGTGCCAGCAGTTTATCTGGTGAAAGGGAGTTCTTC
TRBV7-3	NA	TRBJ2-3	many	CASSANSADTQYF	TGTGCCAGCAGCGCCAATAGCGCAGATACGCAGTATTTT
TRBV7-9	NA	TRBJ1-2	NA	CASSLVAGADYGYTF	TGTGCCAGCAGCTTAGTGGCGGGGGCGGACTATGGCTACACCTTC
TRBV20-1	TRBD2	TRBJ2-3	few	CSARDTASGSADTQYF	TGCAGTGCTAGAGATACGGCTAGCGGGAGCGCAGATACGCAGTATTTT
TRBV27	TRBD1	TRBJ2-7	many	CASSLGTGGYNEQYF	TGTGCCAGCAGTTTGGGCACAGGGGGGTACAACGAGCAGTACTTC
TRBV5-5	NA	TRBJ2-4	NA	CASSLVGGGFAVQYF	TGTGCCAGCAGCTTGGTCGGAGGGGGCTTCGCCGTGCAGTACTTC
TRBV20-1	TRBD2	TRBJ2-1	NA	CSARSHHSGSSYNEQFF	TGCAGTGCTAGATCCCACCATAGCGGGAGCTCCTACAATGAGCAGTTCTTC
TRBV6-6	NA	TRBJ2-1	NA	CASSYKTVPGPKEQFF	TGTGCCAGCAGTTACAAGACGGTACCTGGTCCTAAGGAGCAGTTCTTC
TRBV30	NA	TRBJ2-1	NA	CAWSRASAYNEQFF	TGTGCCTGGAGTCGGGCTAGCGCCTACAATGAGCAGTTCTTC
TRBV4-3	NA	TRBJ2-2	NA	CASSLLDTNTGELFF	TGCGCCAGCAGCCTATTAGACACCAACACCGGGGAGCTGTTTTTT
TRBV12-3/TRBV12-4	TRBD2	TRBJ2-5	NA	CASRRLAGPAETQYF	TGTGCCAGCAGACGACTAGCGGGGCCCGCCGAGACCCAGTACTTC
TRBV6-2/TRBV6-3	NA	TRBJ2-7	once	CASSTPTGISYEQYF	TGTGCCAGCAGTACTCCGACTGGAATATCCTACGAGCAGTACTTC
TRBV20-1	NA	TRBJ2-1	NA	CSVRKPSSYNEQFF	TGCAGTGTCAGGAAGCCTTCCTCCTACAATGAGCAGTTCTTC
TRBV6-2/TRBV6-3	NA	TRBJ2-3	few	CASSYSILRDGGRGHTDTQYF	TGTGCCAGCAGTTACTCGATTTTGCGGGATGGAGGAAGAGGACACACAGATACGCAGTATTTT
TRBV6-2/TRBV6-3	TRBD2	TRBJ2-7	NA	CASSQPLTSDPFYEQYF	TGTGCCAGCAGTCAACCCCTGACTAGCGACCCTTTCTACGAGCAGTACTTC
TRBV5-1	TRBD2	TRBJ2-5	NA	CASSLEGLAQQETQYF	TGCGCCAGCAGCTTGGAGGGACTAGCGCAACAAGAGACCCAGTACTTC
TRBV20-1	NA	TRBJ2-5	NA	CSARNRETHYF	TGCAGTGCGCGTAATCGGGAGACCCACTACTTC
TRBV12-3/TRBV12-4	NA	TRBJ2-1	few	CASRKNNEQFF	TGTGCCAGCAGAAAAAACAATGAGCAGTTCTTC
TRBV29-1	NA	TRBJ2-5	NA	CSVEEGKRRPGGGETQYF	TGCAGCGTTGAAGAGGGAAAAAGGAGGCCCGGGGGAGGAGAGACCCAGTACTTC
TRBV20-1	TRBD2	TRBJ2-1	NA	CSAGLAGELENEQFF	TGCAGTGCTGGACTAGCGGGAGAGCTGGAGAATGAGCAGTTCTTC
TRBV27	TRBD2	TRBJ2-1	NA	CASSPSGLAVNEQFF	TGTGCCAGCAGCCCGAGCGGACTAGCAGTGAATGAGCAGTTCTTC
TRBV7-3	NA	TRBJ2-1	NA	CASSSQMSSYNEQFF	TGTGCCAGCAGCTCACAAATGAGCTCCTACAATGAGCAGTTCTTC
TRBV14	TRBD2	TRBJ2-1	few	CASSQVGTSGSNEQFF	TGTGCCAGCAGCCAAGTCGGGACTAGCGGTTCGAATGAGCAGTTCTTC
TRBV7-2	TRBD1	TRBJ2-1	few	CASSSYRGYNEQFF	TGTGCCAGCAGCTCCTACAGGGGCTACAATGAGCAGTTCTTC
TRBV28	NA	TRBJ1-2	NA	CASSFTQTYYGYTF	TGTGCCAGCAGTTTTACCCAGACTTACTATGGCTACACCTTC
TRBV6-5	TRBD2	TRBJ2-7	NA	CASSYSGLAGRYEQYF	TGTGCCAGCAGTTATTCGGGACTAGCGGGAAGGTACGAGCAGTACTTC
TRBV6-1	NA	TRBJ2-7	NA	CASSPGQGLAGGDEQYF	TGTGCCAGCAGTCCAGGACAGGGTCTGGCCGGGGGGGACGAGCAGTACTTC
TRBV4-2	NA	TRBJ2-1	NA	CASSQGVTGVGQFF	TGTGCCAGCAGCCAAGGTGTTACTGGCGTCGGGCAGTTCTTC
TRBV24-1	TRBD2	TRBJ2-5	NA	CATSDLGGSGGYNEQYF	TGTGCCACCAGTGACTTGGGGGGTAGCGGGGGTTACAATGAGCAGTACTTC
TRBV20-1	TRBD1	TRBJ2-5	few	CSAREWGQGQETQYF	TGCAGTGCTAGAGAATGGGGACAGGGCCAAGAGACCCAGTACTTC
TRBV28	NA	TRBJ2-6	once	CASSPRGGVVLTF	TGTGCCAGCAGTCCCCGGGGAGGAGTGGTCCTGACTTTC
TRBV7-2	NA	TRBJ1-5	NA	CASGSGPWSNQPQHF	TGTGCCAGCGGGTCGGGGCCCTGGAGCAATCAGCCCCAGCATTTT
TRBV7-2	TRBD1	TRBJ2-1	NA	CASTRTGGYEQFF	TGTGCCAGCACCCGGACAGGCGGGTACGAGCAGTTCTTC
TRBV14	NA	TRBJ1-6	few	CASSRLDGTRNSPLHF	TGTGCCAGCAGCCGACTAGACGGGACACGGAATTCACCCCTCCACTTT
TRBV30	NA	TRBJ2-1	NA	CAWSEGRGHEQFF	TGTGCCTGGAGTGAGGGCCGGGGGCATGAGCAGTTCTTC
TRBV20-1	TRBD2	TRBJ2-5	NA	CSARRLAGFQETQYF	TGCAGTGCTAGAAGACTAGCGGGATTCCAAGAGACCCAGTACTTC
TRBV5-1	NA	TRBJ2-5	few	CASRWLASQETQYF	TGCGCCAGCAGGTGGCTAGCGAGCCAAGAGACCCAGTACTTC
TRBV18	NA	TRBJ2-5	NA	CASSTRDEQYF	TGTGCCAGCTCAACTAGGGATGAGCAGTACTTC
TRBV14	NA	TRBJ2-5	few	CASSQVLAVTKETQYF	TGTGCCAGCAGCCAAGTTCTGGCAGTGACAAAAGAGACCCAGTACTTC
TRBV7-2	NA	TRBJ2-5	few	CASSSRELLGEQYF	TGTGCCAGCAGCTCGCGCGAACTTCTGGGAGAGCAGTACTTC
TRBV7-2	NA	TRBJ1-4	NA	CASSPTGTEGEKLFF	TGTGCCAGCAGCCCAACAGGCACCGAGGGAGAAAAACTGTTTTTT
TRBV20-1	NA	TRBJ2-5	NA	CSARPGLNWETQYF	TGCAGTGCTAGACCTGGCCTTAACTGGGAGACCCAGTACTTC
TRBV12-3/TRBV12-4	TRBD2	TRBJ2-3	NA	CASSCTGGGVDTQYF	TGTGCCAGCAGTTGCACGGGAGGAGGAGTAGATACGCAGTATTTT